Listed below are T cell receptor beta chains from one sample, sequenced in a study of blood T cells in healthy people across ages. In TCRdb, the 5' RACE reads were re-called with MiXCR into one record per CDR3 protein. The table lists around 1,800,000 distinct CDR3 sequences, roughly two fifths of them singletons, with more than 20% in the top ten. Specimen: blood. The receptor source for this set is a human donor in good health. Both conserved end residues are part of each CDR3. D genes are given only for firm matches. Not every row has a clone size; where given, it reads once, few, many or a size class.

clone_size	v_call	j_call	d_call	cdr3_aa
-	TRBV6-2/TRBV6-3	TRBJ2-7	-	CASSYSGLGYEQYF
few	TRBV12-5	TRBJ1-6	-	CASGLWGNGSPLHF
-	TRBV9	-	TRBD2	CASSGGLADYYEQYF
-	TRBV28	TRBJ1-4	-	CASRNSDSEKLFF
-	TRBV20-1	TRBJ2-3	TRBD1	CSAPRQGEADTQYF
few	TRBV6-2/TRBV6-3	TRBJ1-2	-	CASSYSTGLYGYTF
-	TRBV4-2	TRBJ2-3	-	CASSQVRGRITDTQYF
-	TRBV5-1	-	TRBD2	CASSLGTSGGAAEQYF
few	TRBV28	TRBJ2-7	-	CASSSLGGTRSYEQYF
-	TRBV12-3/TRBV12-4	TRBJ2-5	TRBD2	CASSRAGSGGGETQYF
-	TRBV20-1	TRBJ1-2	-	CSARVRRGAHGYTF
few	TRBV13	TRBJ2-3	-	CASSERTQGFTDTQYF
once	TRBV7-9	TRBJ2-1	-	CAGSYWDKLNEQFF
once	TRBV6-1	TRBJ1-4	-	CASRPTGISEKLFF
few	TRBV10-3	TRBJ2-1	TRBD2	CAISPGTSGGASGYNEQFF